Detailed here is one TCR beta chain. Its antigen is unknown. These data come from a study of OX40 agonist ivuxolimab in advanced cancers. Study in general: The dose-escalation cohort was roughly 83% male, with a mean age of approximately 62 years, ranging roughly 23 to 79.

Study-wide findings and caveats: Individuals who were partial responders at 0.1-3.0 mg/kg had clonal expansion that ranked among the lowest. In general, CD8+ T cells held more expanded clones than CD4+ did, on average.

The data were produced by immunoSEQ multiplex PCR, yet TCRdb's version contains in-frame clones alone and is incomplete. This table holds 55,000 to 80,000 clones, 86% found once. V lost 1 base, J lost 2 bases, and 16 bases lay in between. Germline V gene data show CDR1 as SGHRS and CDR2 as YFSETQ. The CDR3 sequence is 17 residues long. This clonotype was obtained from an adult with an advanced solid tumor such as melanoma, head and neck, liver or kidney cancer. V is TRBV5-1 and J is TRBJ1-3; D is unresolved. Material: CD4+ or CD8+ T cells sorted from blood, obtained in a trial of the OX40 agonist ivuxolimab. The CDR3 bases are TGCGCCAGCAGCTTGACGGCCGAGTTACGGACTGGAAACACCATATATTTT. This encodes CASSLTAELRTGNTIYF.